The 9 T cell receptor beta chains below were found in one sample sequenced in a study of PD-1 blockade in classical Hodgkin lymphoma. Each and every patient relapsed after autologous stem cell transplantation, and patients got differing brentuximab vedotin exposure. Repertoires were generated with immunoSEQ multiplex PCR, while TCRdb's copy carries only in-frame clones and drops some. The sample shows roughly 4,500 clones, around 62% of them seen only once. The specimen was peripheral blood mononuclear cells (PBMCs), collected at baseline. The receptors were gathered from a human donor with classical Hodgkin lymphoma.

V gene TRBV9 combines with J gene TRBJ1-2, with TRBD1 matching 8 bases. V trimming: 0 bases; J trimming: 7 bases; junction bases outside the gene matches: 5. The V gene's germline CDR1 is SGDLS and CDR2 YYNGEE. The CDR3 has 14 residues. CDR3 in amino acids: CASSVAPGGGGYTF. DNA of the CDR3: TGTGCCAGCAGCGTAGCCCCAGGGGGCGGTGGCTACACCTTC.

This chain links TRBV5-6 with TRBJ2-7; D call uncertain. Germline V gene lookup returns CDR1 SGHDT and CDR2 YYEEEE. Trimming removed 4 bases from V and 3 bases from J, with 8 bases in between. The CDR3 totals 12 residues. Written as DNA, the CDR3 is TGTGCCAGCAGCCCCGGAAACTACGAGCAGTACTTC. Its translation is CASSPGNYEQYF.

This clone has only a few counts. The V call is TRBV5-4, the J call TRBJ2-6; D gene unclear. CDR1 and CDR2 (germline): SGHNT, YYREEE (reference sequence). The CDR3 loop spans 13 amino acids. V was pared by 0 bases and J by 2 bases, with 0 bases between. DNA for the CDR3: TGTGCCAGCAGCTTGGCTGGGGCCAACGTCCTGACTTTC. Translated: CASSLAGANVLTF.

The chain has TRBV7-1 and TRBJ2-1; D is uncertain. Being an ORF, TRBV7-1 has a function that is uncertain. The CDR3 covers 13 residues. V lost 3 bases to trimming and J lost 4 bases, with 7 bases between them. Written as DNA, the CDR3 is TGTGCCAGCAGCTCCCTGAAATACAATGAGCAGTTCTTC. Its translation: CASSSLKYNEQFF.

The V call is TRBV7-2, the J call TRBJ1-4; D not resolved. The CDR3 contains 15 residues. V gave up 3 bases and J gave up 0 bases, with 8 bases separating them. CDR1 SGHTA and CDR2 FQGNSA come from the germline V gene. This CDR3 reads CASSFTPATNEKLFF. The CDR3 nucleotides read TGTGCCAGCAGCTTTACCCCTGCAACTAATGAAAAACTGTTTTTT.

V usage is TRBV7-9 and J usage is TRBJ1-5, with D possibly TRBD1 on 6 matching bases. Germline V lookup: CDR1 SEHNR, CDR2 FQNEAQ (reference sequence). V was shortened by 5 bases and J by 4 bases, with 15 bases between the two germline ends. This CDR3 spans 15 amino acids. As DNA, the CDR3 is TGTGCCAGCAGCCCCCCTGGGACATATAATCAGCCCCAGCATTTT. It codes for CASSPPGTYNQPQHF.

The chain uses TRBV7-3 and TRBJ1-1; a weak D match, TRBD1 (5 bases). The V end lost 2 bases, the J end lost 11 bases, and 18 bases lay between the germline ends. The CDR3 has 14 residues. Germline CDR1 is SGHTA and CDR2 is FQGTGA. The CDR3 region has the DNA TGTGCCAGCAGCTTATTTGGTGTCAACAGGAGGGCTTTCTTT. It encodes CASSLFGVNRRAFF.

The chain uses TRBV5-1 and TRBJ1-6; D is undetermined. The CDR3 is 14 residues long. The V end was cut by 0 bases, the J end by 5 bases, with 6 bases between. The germline V gene encodes CDR1 SGHRS and CDR2 YFSETQ. The CDR3 sequence is CASSLGGDNSPLHF. The CDR3 nucleotides are TGCGCCAGCAGCTTGGGAGGCGATAATTCACCCCTCCACTTT.

In its sample, this clone was seen a few times. The chain combines TRBV6-1 with TRBJ1-2; TRBD1 is a possible D gene (6 bases). The V end lost 0 bases, the J end lost 3 bases, and 14 bases lay between the germline ends. Germline CDR1 MNHNS, CDR2 SASEGT. This CDR3 is built from 16 residues. The CDR3 nucleotides read TGTGCCAGCAGTGAAGCCCTTGGAAACAGGGACTATGGCTACACCTTC. It specifies CASSEALGNRDYGYTF.